This T cell receptor (beta chain) derives from a study of shared clonotypes between healthy human individuals. This clone was recorded once. From germline, CDR1 is MDHEN and CDR2 SYDVKM. The V and J ends lost 3 bases and 6 bases, in that order; junction bases with no gene match: 7. The length of the CDR3 is 15 residues. TCRdb's table, derived via immunoSEQ multiplex PCR, lists solely in-frame clones and lacks some. The sample shows roughly 2.4 million clones, more than 90% of them seen only once. This chain connects TRBV28 to TRBJ2-7; TRBD1 aligns across 11 bases. The material sequenced was naive CD4+ T cells sorted from blood. Documented subset: CD45RA+ positively selected. The receptor was isolated from a young man in good health. CDR3 loop: CASSFPLGQGGEQYF. The CDR3 region has the DNA TGTGCCAGCAGTTTCCCTCTGGGACAGGGGGGCGAGCAGTACTTC.